The clone carrying this T cell receptor (beta chain) has a count of ten or more. Its specificity is unknown. Amplified regions were TCR beta CDR3 sequences from RNA transcripts. First-round RT-PCR of the TCR CDR3 relied on the HTBI primer set. Using its own MiXCR run on the multiplex PCR reads, TCRdb lists one record per CDR3 protein. The table includes a few hundred thousand distinct CDR3 sequences, approximately 15% detected once. These data belong to a study of T cells in Graves' hyperthyroidism and ophthalmopathy. Whole-study context: Any treatment followed the collection of peripheral blood at initial diagnosis. Study-level points and caveats: A model using 13 V-J features told ophthalmopathy apart from stable hyperthyroidism.

Participants, patients aged 18 to 65, had newly diagnosed hyperthyroidism with a duration under 2 months. This receptor was taken from a woman aged 25 to 39 with Graves' hyperthyroidism. Source material: blood.

CDR3 bases: TGTGCCAGCAGTGAAGGGATGGGACAGGGGGCCTGGGATGAGCAGTTCTTC. It translates to CASSEGMGQGAWDEQFF. The chain recombines TRBV2 with TRBJ2-1, with TRBD1 matching over 12 bases. The CDR3 totals 17 residues. CDR1 and CDR2 from the germline V gene are SNHLY and FYNNEI. V dropped 1 base and J dropped 8; count of bases not matched to a gene: 9.